Each of the 5 T cell receptor beta chains below was sequenced from the same sample in a study of T cells in tuberculosis (dated by TCRdb to between 2017 and 2018). The library was obtained by the immunoSEQ multiplex PCR assay. TCRdb re-hosts the immuneACCESS table, in-frame sequences only. Its copies lack some clones; in the studies checked, an unresolved V gene accounts for under half of them, and the cause for the rest is not known. The sample yields about 37,000 clones; approximately 94% were counted once. About 12% of the sample rests with the top ten. The sequenced sample consisted of PBMCs. The receptors stem from a donor aged 10-29 years with latent tuberculosis or without tuberculosis infection. Some clones in this sample may be carry-over from other donors' samples.

This clone is a singleton in its sample. The rearrangement uses TRBV18 and TRBJ1-2; TRBD1 agrees at 9 bases. CDR1 is KGHSH, CDR2 LQKENI, per germline. The CDR3 runs to 16 residues. V lost 3 bases, J lost 3 bases, and 8 bases stayed unmatched. The CDR3 protein is CASSPDGQGKYYGYTF. The CDR3 coding sequence is TGTGCCAGCTCACCTGATGGACAGGGGAAATACTATGGCTACACCTTC.

This chain uses TRBV19 with TRBJ2-7, with 7 bases aligning to TRBD1. Germline V gene lookup returns CDR1 LNHDA and CDR2 SQIVND (reference sequence). J lost 2 bases, V lost 1 base, and 5 bases had no gene match. This CDR3 region has 15 residues. CDR3 DNA: TGTGCCAGTAGTATAGGGGGAACAGGGGCCTACGAGCAGTACTTC. Translation: CASSIGGTGAYEQYF.

Here the CDR3 DNA reads TGTGCCAGCAGCATGGGACAGGGGCCGCTGGAAGCTTTCTTT. It translates to CASSMGQGPLEAFF. The gene calls are TRBV9 and TRBJ1-1; TRBD1 aligns across 10 bases. V was clipped by 4 bases and J by 8 bases; unmatched bases: 8. The CDR3 covers 14 residues. Germline-derived CDR1 and CDR2 are SGDLS and YYNGEE.

The chain links TRBV27 to TRBJ1-4; 10 bases match TRBD1. The CDR3 spans 16 residues. The V and J ends lost 4 bases and 4 bases, in that order; junction bases with no gene match: 6. The V gene's germline CDR1 is MNHEY and CDR2 SMNVEV (reference sequence). The CDR3, as DNA: TGTGCCAGCAGTTACCTCGGACAGGGGGGTAATGAAAAACTGTTTTTT. Translated, it gives CASSYLGQGGNEKLFF.

The chain uses TRBV27 and TRBJ1-4, with D possibly being TRBD1 (5 bases). This CDR3 is built from 14 residues. Trimming pared 6 bases from V and 1 base from J, leaving 9 bases between. The germline V gene has CDR1 MNHEY and CDR2 SMNVEV (reference sequence). This CDR3 is CASSPGITNEKLFF. The CDR3 DNA reads as TGTGCCAGCAGCCCAGGGATAACTAATGAAAAACTGTTTTTT.